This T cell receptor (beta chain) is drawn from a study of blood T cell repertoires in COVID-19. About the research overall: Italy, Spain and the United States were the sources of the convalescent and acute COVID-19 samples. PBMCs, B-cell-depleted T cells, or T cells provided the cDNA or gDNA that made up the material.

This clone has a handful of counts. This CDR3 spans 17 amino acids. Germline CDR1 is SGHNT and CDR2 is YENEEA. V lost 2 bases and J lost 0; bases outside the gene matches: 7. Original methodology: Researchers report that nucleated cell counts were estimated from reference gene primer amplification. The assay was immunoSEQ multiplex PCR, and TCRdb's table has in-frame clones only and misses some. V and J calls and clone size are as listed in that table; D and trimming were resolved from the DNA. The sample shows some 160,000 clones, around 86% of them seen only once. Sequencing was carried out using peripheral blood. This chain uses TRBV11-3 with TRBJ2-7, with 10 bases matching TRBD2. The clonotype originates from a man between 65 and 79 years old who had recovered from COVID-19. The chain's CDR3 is CASSLLAGEIFSYEQYF. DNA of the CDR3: TGTGCCAGCAGCTTACTAGCGGGGGAGATTTTCTCCTACGAGCAGTACTTC.